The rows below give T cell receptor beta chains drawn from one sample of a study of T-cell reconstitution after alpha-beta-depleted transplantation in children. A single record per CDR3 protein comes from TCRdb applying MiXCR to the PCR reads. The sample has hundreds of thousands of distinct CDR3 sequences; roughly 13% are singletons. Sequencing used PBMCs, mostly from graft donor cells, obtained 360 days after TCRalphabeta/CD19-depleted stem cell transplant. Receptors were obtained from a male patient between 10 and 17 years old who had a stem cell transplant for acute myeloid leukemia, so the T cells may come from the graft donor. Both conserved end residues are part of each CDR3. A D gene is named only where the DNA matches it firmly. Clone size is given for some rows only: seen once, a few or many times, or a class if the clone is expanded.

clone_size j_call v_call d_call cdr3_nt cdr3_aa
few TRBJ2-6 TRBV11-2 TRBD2 TGTGCCAGCAGCTTCCTTGGGACTAGCGCGGGCTCTGGGGCCAACGTCCTGACTTTC CASSFLGTSAGSGANVLTF
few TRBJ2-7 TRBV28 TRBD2 TGTGCCAGCAGTTTAGTGGCGGGAGTGTCTTTACACGAGCAGTACTTC CASSLVAGVSLHEQYF
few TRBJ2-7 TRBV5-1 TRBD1 TGCGCCAGCAGCCGCACTGACAGGGTCGACGAGCAGTACTTC CASSRTDRVDEQYF
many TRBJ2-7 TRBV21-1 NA TGTGCCAGCAGCAAAAGGAGAAGGGACGAGCAGTACTTC CASSKRRRDEQYF
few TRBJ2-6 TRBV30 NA TGTGCCTGGAGTGTACAGGTCGGCTCTGGGGCCAACGTCCTGACTTTC CAWSVQVGSGANVLTF
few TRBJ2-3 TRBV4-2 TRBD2 TGTGCCAGCAGCCAAGAGGGGGCGGGAGGGCCCACAGATACGCAGTATTTT CASSQEGAGGPTDTQYF
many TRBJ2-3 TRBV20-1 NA TGCAGTGCTGGAATCTGGGAACCCCCCACAGATACGCAGTATTTT CSAGIWEPPTDTQYF
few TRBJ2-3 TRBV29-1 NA TGCAGCGGGAGGGGCGGGAGCACAGATACGCAGTATTTT CSGRGGSTDTQYF
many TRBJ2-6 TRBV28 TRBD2 TGTGCCAGCAGTTTATGGGGACTAGCTTTGTCCGGGGCCAACGTCCTGACTTTC CASSLWGLALSGANVLTF
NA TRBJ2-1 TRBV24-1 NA TGTGCCACCAGTGATTCCCAGGGGCTAATGTACTACAATGAGCAGTTCTTC CATSDSQGLMYYNEQFF
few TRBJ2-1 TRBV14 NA TGTGCCAGCAGCCAAGCCCTGACACGGGGTGGCGAGCAGTTCTTC CASSQALTRGGEQFF
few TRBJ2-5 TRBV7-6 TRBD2 TGTGCCAGCAGCTTAGATCAAGCGGGAGTTTGGCAAGAGACCCAGTACTTC CASSLDQAGVWQETQYF
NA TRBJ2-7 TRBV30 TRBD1 TGTGCCTGGAGTGTAATGTCAGGGGGCGAGCAGTACTTC CAWSVMSGGEQYF
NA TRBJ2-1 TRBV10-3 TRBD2 TGTGCCATCAGTGAGAGTAGCGGGATCTACAATGAGCAGTTCTTC CAISESSGIYNEQFF
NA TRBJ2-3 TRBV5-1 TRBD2 TGCGCCAGCAGCTTGATTATAGCGCGGGAGTCAGATACGCAGTATTTT CASSLIIARESDTQYF
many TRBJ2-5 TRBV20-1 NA TGCAGTGCTGACAACGACAGACAAGAGACCCAGTACTTC CSADNDRQETQYF
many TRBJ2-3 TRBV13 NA TGTGCCAGCAGCTTAGGACGCCGCACAGATACGCAGTATTTT CASSLGRRTDTQYF
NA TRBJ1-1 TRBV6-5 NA TGTGCCAGCAGTTACTCGATCCGCGGGCGAGGGACTGAAGCTTTCTTT CASSYSIRGRGTEAFF
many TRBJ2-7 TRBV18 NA TGTGCCAGCTCGACCCGGGTAAGCTACGAGCAGTACTTC CASSTRVSYEQYF
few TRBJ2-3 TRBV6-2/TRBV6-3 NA TGTGCCAGCAGCCCATCGGAAGCGTGGGGGGATACGCAGTATTTT CASSPSEAWGDTQYF
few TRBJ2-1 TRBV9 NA TGTGCCAGCAGCCCCCCCCTACTCAATGAGCAGTTCTTC CASSPPLLNEQFF
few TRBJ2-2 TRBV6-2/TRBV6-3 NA TGTGCCAGCGTCCCCGGGGAGCTGTTTTTT CASVPGELFF